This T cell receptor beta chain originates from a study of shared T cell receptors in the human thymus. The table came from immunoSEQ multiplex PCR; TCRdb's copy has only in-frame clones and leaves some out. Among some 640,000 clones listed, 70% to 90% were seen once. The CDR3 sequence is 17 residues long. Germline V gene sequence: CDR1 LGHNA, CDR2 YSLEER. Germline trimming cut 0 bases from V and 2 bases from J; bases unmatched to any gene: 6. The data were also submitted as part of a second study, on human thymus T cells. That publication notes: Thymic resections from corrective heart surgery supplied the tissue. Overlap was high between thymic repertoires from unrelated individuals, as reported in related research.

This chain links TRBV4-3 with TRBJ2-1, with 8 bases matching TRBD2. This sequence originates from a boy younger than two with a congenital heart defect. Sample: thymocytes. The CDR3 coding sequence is TGCGCCAGCAGCCAAGACATGCGAGCGGGAGCCTACAATGAGCAGTTCTTC. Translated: CASSQDMRAGAYNEQFF.